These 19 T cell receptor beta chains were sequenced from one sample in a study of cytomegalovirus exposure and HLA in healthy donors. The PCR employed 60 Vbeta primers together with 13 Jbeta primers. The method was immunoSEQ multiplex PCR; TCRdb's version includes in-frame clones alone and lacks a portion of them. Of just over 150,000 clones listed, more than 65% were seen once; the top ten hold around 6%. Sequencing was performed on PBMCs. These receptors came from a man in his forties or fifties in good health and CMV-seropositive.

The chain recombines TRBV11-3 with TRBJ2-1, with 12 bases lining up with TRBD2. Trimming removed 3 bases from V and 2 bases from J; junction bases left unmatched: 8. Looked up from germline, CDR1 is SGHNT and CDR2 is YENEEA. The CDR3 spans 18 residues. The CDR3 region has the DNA TGTGCCAGCAGCTTTCTAGCGGGAGGGCCACGTCCCTACAATGAGCAGTTCTTC. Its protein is CASSFLAGGPRPYNEQFF.

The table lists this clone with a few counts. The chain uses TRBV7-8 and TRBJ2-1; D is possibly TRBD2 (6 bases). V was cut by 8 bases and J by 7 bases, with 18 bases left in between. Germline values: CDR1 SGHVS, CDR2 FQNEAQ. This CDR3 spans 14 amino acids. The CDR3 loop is CASQKGLGRNEQFF. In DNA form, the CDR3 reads TGTGCCAGCCAAAAGGGGTTAGGGAGGAATGAGCAGTTCTTC.

The CDR3 loop reads CASSSRSGYNEQFF. DNA for the CDR3: TGCGCCAGCAGCTCCCGCAGCGGCTACAATGAGCAGTTCTTC. The chain uses TRBV5-1 and TRBJ2-1, with D maybe TRBD2 (5 bases). Germline loops: CDR1 SGHRS, CDR2 YFSETQ. The V end was cut by 3 bases, the J end by 3 bases, with 10 bases between. This CDR3 spans 14 amino acids. Using reference TRBV5-1 and TRBJ2-1 for the parts outside the CDR3, the full variable domain is KAGVTQTPRYLIKTRGQQVTLSCSPISGHRSVSWYQQTPGQGLQFLFEYFSETQRNKGNFPGRFSGRQFSNSRSEMNVSTLELGDSALYLCASSSRSGYNEQFFGPGTRLTVL.

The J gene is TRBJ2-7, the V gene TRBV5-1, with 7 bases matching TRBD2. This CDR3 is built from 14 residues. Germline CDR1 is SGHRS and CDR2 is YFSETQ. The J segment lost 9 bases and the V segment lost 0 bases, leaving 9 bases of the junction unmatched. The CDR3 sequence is CASSLGGEGMGQYF. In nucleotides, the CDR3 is TGCGCCAGCAGCTTGGGCGGGGAGGGAATGGGGCAGTACTTC.

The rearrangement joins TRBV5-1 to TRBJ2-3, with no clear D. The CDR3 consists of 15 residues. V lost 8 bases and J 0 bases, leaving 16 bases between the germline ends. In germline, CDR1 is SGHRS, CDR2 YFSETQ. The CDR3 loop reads CASRLDSTSTDTQYF. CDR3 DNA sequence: TGCGCCAGTCGATTGGATAGCACTAGCACAGATACGCAGTATTTT.

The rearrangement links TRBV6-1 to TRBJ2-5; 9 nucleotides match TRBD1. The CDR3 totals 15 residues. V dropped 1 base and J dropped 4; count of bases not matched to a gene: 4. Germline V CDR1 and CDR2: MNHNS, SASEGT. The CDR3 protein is CASSEGTGAVETQYF. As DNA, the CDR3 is TGTGCCAGCAGTGAAGGGACAGGGGCGGTAGAGACCCAGTACTTC.

The CDR3 is CASSPGVSSYNEQFF. DNA for the CDR3: TGTGCCAGCAGCCCTGGAGTGAGCTCCTACAATGAGCAGTTCTTC. V gene TRBV7-9 combines with J gene TRBJ2-1; no clear D. Trimming pared 5 bases from V and 0 bases from J, leaving 11 bases between. This CDR3 region has 15 residues. Germline V CDR1 and CDR2: SEHNR, FQNEAQ (reference sequence).

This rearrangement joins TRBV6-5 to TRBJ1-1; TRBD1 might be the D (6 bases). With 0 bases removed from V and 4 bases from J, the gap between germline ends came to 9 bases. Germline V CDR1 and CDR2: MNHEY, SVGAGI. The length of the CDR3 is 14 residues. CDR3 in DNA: TGTGCCAGCAGTTACTCGGGGGCCGGCACTGAAGCTTTCTTT. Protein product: CASSYSGAGTEAFF.

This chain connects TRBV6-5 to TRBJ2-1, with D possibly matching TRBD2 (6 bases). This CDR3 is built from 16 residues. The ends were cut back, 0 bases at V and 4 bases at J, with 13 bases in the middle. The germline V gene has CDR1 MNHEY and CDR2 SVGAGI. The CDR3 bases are TGTGCCAGCAGTTACTCGTCGGCAGGGAGGTACAATGAGCAGTTCTTC. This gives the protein CASSYSSAGRYNEQFF.

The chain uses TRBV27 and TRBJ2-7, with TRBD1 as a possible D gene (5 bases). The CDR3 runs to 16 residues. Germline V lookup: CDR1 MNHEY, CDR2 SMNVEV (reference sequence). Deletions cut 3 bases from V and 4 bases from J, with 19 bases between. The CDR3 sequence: CASSFHGRGPDYEQYF. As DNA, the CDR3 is TGTGCCAGCAGTTTTCACGGAAGGGGCCCGGATTACGAGCAGTACTTC.

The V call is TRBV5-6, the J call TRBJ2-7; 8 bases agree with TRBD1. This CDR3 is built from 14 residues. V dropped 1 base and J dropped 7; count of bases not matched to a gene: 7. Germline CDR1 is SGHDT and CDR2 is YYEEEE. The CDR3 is CASSLLGRGLEQYV. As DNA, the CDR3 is TGTGCCAGCAGCTTGTTGGGCAGGGGGCTTGAGCAGTACGTC.

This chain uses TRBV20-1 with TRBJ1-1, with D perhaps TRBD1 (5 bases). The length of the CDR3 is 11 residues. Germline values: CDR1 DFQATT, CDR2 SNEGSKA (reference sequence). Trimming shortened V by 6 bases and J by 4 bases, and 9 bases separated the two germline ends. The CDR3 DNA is TGCAGTGCGGAAAGGGGCACTGAAGCTTTCTTT. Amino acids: CSAERGTEAFF.

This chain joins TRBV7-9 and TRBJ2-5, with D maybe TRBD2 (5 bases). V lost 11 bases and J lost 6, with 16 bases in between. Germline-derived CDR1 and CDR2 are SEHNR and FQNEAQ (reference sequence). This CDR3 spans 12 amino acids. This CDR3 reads CAGSDGDQTQYF. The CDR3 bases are TGTGCCGGATCGGACGGGGATCAGACCCAGTACTTC.

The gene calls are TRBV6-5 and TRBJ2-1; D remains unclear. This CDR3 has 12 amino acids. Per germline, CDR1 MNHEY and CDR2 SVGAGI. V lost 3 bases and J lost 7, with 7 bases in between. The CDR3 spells CASSYPGNEQFF. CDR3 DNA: TGTGCCAGCAGTTATCCCGGGAATGAGCAGTTCTTC.

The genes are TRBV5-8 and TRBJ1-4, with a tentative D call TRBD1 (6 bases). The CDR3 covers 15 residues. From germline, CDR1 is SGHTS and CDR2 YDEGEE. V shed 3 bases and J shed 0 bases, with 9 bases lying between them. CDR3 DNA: TGTGCCAGCAGCTACAGGGTGTCAACTAATGAAAAACTGTTTTTT. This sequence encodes CASSYRVSTNEKLFF.

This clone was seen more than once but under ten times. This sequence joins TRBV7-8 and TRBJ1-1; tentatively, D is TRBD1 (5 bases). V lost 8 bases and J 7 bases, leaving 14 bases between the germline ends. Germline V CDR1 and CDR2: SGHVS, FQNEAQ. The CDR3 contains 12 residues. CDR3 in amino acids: CASSQAQFEAFF. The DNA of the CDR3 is TGTGCCAGCTCACAGGCGCAATTTGAAGCTTTCTTT.

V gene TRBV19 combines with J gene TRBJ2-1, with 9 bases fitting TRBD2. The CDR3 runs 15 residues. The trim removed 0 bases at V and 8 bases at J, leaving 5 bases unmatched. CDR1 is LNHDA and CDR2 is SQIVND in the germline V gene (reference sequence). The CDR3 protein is CASSIEGGGADEQFF. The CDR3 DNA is TGTGCCAGTAGTATAGAAGGCGGGGGGGCAGATGAGCAGTTCTTC.

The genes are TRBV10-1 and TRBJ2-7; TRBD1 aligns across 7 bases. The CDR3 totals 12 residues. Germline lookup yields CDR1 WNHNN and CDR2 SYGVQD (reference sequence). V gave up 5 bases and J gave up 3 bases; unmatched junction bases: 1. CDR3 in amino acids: CASSRDSYEQYF. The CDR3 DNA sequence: TGCGCCAGCAGTCGGGACAGCTACGAGCAGTACTTC.

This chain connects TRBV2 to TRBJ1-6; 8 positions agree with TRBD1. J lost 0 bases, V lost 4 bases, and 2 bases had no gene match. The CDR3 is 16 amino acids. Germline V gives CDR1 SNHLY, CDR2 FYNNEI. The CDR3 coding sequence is TGTGCCAGCAGTGCCGGACAGGGCTCCTATAATTCACCCCTCCACTTT. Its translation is CASSAGQGSYNSPLHF.